Listed below are T cell receptor beta chains from one sample, sequenced in a study of blood T cell repertoires in COVID-19. The assay was immunoSEQ multiplex PCR, and TCRdb's table has in-frame clones only and misses some. The sample contains roughly 250,000 clones, 65% to 90% of which appear only once. Material: peripheral blood. Source of these receptors: a woman in her 50s with acute or convalescent COVID-19. Each CDR3 is given without its conserved first and last residue.

V: TRBV27
J: TRBJ2-1
CDR3: ASSSNPGLAGVNEQF

V: TRBV3-1/TRBV3-2
J: TRBJ1-2
CDR3: ASSQGQPNYGYT

V: TRBV7-2
J: TRBJ2-1
CDR3: ASSLDGSGRNNEQF

V: TRBV6-5
J: TRBJ2-2
CDR3: ASSPGGNGELF

V: TRBV7-9
J: TRBJ1-4
CDR3: ASSLGSATNEKLF

V: TRBV28
J: TRBJ2-1
CDR3: ACLAGDNEQF

V: TRBV29-1
J: TRBJ1-2
CDR3: SALSSGGYT

V: TRBV4-3
J: TRBJ1-3
CDR3: ASSQDAGGRGNTIY

V: TRBV4-1
J: TRBJ1-5
CDR3: ASSQDLTGFQPQH

V: TRBV30
J: TRBJ1-2
CDR3: AWNDRGNYGYT

V: TRBV5-6
J: TRBJ1-5
CDR3: ASSLGQGDNQPQH

V: TRBV3-1/TRBV3-2
J: TRBJ1-2
CDR3: ASSQGSNYGYT

V: TRBV2
J: TRBJ1-5
CDR3: ASQTRENQPPQH

V: TRBV2
J: TRBJ2-1
CDR3: ASRAWDEQF

V: TRBV2
J: TRBJ2-7
CDR3: ASNQRELSYEQY

V: TRBV19
J: TRBJ1-2
CDR3: ASNFGTGTYGYT

V: TRBV7-9
J: TRBJ1-4
CDR3: ASSFPGVPGLGEKLF

V: TRBV14
J: TRBJ2-7
CDR3: ASSQPGTGTYEQY

V: TRBV4-3
J: TRBJ1-2
CDR3: ASSQEDIGYGYT

V: TRBV10-3
J: TRBJ2-7
CDR3: ATVSTDYEQY

V: TRBV3-1/TRBV3-2
J: TRBJ2-3
CDR3: ASSPGTSGRPRGDTQY

V: TRBV7-3
J: TRBJ2-2
CDR3: ASSLTASPGTGTGELF

V: TRBV11-2
J: TRBJ1-1
CDR3: ASSVDTLNTEAF

V: TRBV3-1/TRBV3-2
J: TRBJ2-7
CDR3: ASSQASEYDEQY

V: TRBV4-2
J: TRBJ2-3
CDR3: ASSQDRGLAGFSSTDTQY

V: TRBV2
J: TRBJ1-6
CDR3: ASRNDRGLNSPLH

V: TRBV28
J: TRBJ2-2
CDR3: ASSSHSDSTGELF

V: TRBV7-8
J: TRBJ1-4
CDR3: ASSSGNSRNEKLF

V: TRBV6-1
J: TRBJ1-5
CDR3: ASSEAESLGEMGNQPQH

V: TRBV4-3
J: TRBJ2-3
CDR3: ASSQGREYTDTQY

V: TRBV5-1
J: TRBJ1-4
CDR3: ASSGGDRGTEEKLF

V: TRBV27
J: TRBJ2-7
CDR3: ASSVNRLAASQNEQY

V: TRBV3-1/TRBV3-2
J: TRBJ2-2
CDR3: ASSQEREGLFANTGELF

V: TRBV6-1
J: TRBJ1-5
CDR3: ASREAPGQETYSNQPQH

V: TRBV5-6
J: TRBJ1-5
CDR3: ASSFGEVNQPQH

V: TRBV7-2
J: TRBJ2-7
CDR3: ASSLEGLAGEQY

V: TRBV5-1
J: TRBJ1-1
CDR3: ASSLESGPRNTEAF

V: TRBV2
J: TRBJ1-1
CDR3: ASSETGHRNTEAF

V: TRBV10-3
J: TRBJ1-1
CDR3: AIRRGLDTEAF

V: TRBV27
J: TRBJ2-5
CDR3: ASSYRGHRETQY

V: TRBV5-1
J: TRBJ2-2
CDR3: ASSLARSPNTGELF

V: TRBV19
J: TRBJ1-4
CDR3: ATQDSSATNEKLF

V: TRBV28
J: TRBJ1-3
CDR3: ASSLGRMGNTIY

V: TRBV24-1
J: TRBJ2-1
CDR3: ATSDLPLAGGFSSYNEQF

V: TRBV6-2/TRBV6-3
J: TRBJ2-3
CDR3: ASSYFLPTDTQY

V: TRBV6-2/TRBV6-3
J: TRBJ2-4
CDR3: ASSLPGTTIAKNIQY

V: TRBV4-1
J: TRBJ2-1
CDR3: ASSSNGLEQF

V: TRBV28
J: TRBJ2-1
CDR3: ASLPKAGTGAFNEQF

V: TRBV30
J: TRBJ2-1
CDR3: AWSIVGARYNEQF

V: TRBV27
J: TRBJ2-1
CDR3: ASSFPAGGGNEQF

V: TRBV5-1
J: TRBJ2-7
CDR3: ASSLAGVNEQY

V: TRBV5-4
J: TRBJ2-2
CDR3: ASSLGQGEITGELF

V: TRBV15
J: TRBJ1-2
CDR3: ATSRDLEYGYT

V: TRBV19
J: TRBJ2-5
CDR3: ASSRTSGRRETQY

V: TRBV3-1/TRBV3-2
J: TRBJ2-6
CDR3: ASSQDVSIYSGANVLT

V: TRBV28
J: TRBJ1-1
CDR3: ASSYPHQGQQNTEAF

V: TRBV11-2
J: TRBJ1-6
CDR3: ASSTQGRGRGPLH

V: TRBV5-1
J: TRBJ1-2
CDR3: ASTGGFGYT